This T cell receptor (beta chain) was sequenced for a study of cytomegalovirus exposure and HLA in healthy donors. Whole-study results and caveats: The classifier reportedly diagnosed cytomegalovirus status with high sensitivity and specificity.

Of note for this clone: The target antigen is unknown.

In the PCR, 60 Vbeta and 13 Jbeta primers were used. Some clones are missing from TCRdb's copy, which holds only in-frame ones; the method was immunoSEQ multiplex PCR. This sample yields about 160,000 clones, of which roughly 80% are seen a single time; approximately 2.4% belongs to the top ten. After removal of 1 base from V and 7 bases from J, the junction contained 9 bases not matched to a gene. This CDR3 has 17 amino acids. Per the germline V gene, CDR1 is SGHTA and CDR2 is FQGNSA. This rearrangement joins TRBV7-2 to TRBJ2-1; 11 positions match TRBD2. Sequencing was performed on PBMCs. The source of this sequence is a male donor in good health and CMV-seronegative. The CDR3: CASSLGLAGGRGNEQFF. CDR3 nucleotides: TGTGCCAGCAGCTTAGGGCTAGCGGGGGGCCGGGGGAATGAGCAGTTCTTC. Full variable domain (rest looked up from reference TRBV7-2 and TRBJ2-1): GAGVSQSPSNKVTEKGKDVELRCDPISGHTALYWYRQSLGQGLEFLIYFQGNSAPDKSGLPSDRFSAERTGGSVSTLTIQRTQQEDSAVYLCASSLGLAGGRGNEQFFGPGTRLTVL.